This TCR beta chain is drawn from a study of cytomegalovirus exposure and HLA in healthy donors. Overall study: In terms of ancestry, the Caucasian-associated cluster contained 80% to 90% of the roughly 400 genotyped donors. Overall study findings and caveats: Earlier results showed most TCR beta V segments being productive about 90% or about 30% of the time.

The PCR was carried out with 60 Vbeta primers and 13 Jbeta primers. The protocol was immunoSEQ multiplex PCR, while the TCRdb copy is restricted to in-frame clones and leaves out a portion. The table shows tens of thousands of clones, with 75% occurring only once. Trimming took 2 bases from V and 3 from J, leaving 15 bases between them. Germline V gene lookup returns CDR1 MDHEN and CDR2 SYDVKM. The CDR3 runs 16 residues. Comments on this clone: The antigen is not known.

The J gene is TRBJ2-3, the V gene TRBV28; weak D call: TRBD2 (6 bases). This receptor was taken from a woman aged 40 to 50 in good health and CMV-seronegative. Sequencing was done on a sample of PBMCs. The CDR3 loop is CASSLIIRGGTDTQYF. The CDR3 DNA reads TGTGCCAGCAGTTTAATCATCCGGGGAGGTACAGATACGCAGTATTTT.